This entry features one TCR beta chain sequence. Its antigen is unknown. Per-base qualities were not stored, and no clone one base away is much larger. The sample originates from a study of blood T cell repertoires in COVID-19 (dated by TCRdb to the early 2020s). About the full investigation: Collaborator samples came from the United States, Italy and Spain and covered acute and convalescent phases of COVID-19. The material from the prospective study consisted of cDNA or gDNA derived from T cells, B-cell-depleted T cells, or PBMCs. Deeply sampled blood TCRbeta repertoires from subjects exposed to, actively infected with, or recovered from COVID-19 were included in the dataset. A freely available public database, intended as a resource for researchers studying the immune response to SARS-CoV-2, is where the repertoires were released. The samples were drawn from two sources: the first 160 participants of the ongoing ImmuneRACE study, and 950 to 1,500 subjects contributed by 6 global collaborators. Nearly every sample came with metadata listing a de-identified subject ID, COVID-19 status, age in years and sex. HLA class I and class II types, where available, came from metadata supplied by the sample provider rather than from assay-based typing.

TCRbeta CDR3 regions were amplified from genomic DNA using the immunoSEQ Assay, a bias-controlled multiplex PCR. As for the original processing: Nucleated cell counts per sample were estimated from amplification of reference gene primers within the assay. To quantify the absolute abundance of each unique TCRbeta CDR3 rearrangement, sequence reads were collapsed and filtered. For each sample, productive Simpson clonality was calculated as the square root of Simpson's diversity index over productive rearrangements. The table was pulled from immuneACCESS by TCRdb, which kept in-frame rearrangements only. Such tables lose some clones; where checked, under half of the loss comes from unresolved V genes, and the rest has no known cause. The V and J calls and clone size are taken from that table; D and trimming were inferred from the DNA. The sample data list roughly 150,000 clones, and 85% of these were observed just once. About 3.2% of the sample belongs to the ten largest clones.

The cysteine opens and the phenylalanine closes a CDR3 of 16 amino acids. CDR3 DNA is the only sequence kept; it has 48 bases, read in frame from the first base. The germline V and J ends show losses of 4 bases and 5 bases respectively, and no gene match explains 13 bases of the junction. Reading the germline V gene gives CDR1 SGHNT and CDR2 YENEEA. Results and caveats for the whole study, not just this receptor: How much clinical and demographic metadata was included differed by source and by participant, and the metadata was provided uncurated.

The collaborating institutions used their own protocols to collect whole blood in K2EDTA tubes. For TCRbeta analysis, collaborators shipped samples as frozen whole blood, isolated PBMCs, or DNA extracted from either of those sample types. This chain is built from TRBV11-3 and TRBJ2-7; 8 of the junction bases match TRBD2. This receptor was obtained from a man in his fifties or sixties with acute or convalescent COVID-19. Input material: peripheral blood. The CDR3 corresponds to CASSWGLAGTADEQYF. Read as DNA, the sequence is TGTGCCAGCAGCTGGGGGTTAGCGGGGACGGCGGACGAGCAGTACTTC.